This T cell receptor beta chain came from a study of cytotoxic CD8 clonotypes in ibrutinib-treated CLL. With 5 bases removed from V and 5 bases from J, the gap between germline ends came to 22 bases. This CDR3 is 17 amino acids long. Germline CDR1 and CDR2: SEHNR and FQNEAQ (reference sequence). This clone is judged medium-sized. The table came from immunoSEQ multiplex PCR; TCRdb's copy has only in-frame clones and leaves some out. This repertoire shows 35,000 to 55,000 clones, 69% found once; its top ten account for about 13%. The TCR sequence derives from a human donor with chronic lymphocytic leukemia. The source was PBMCs, collected after 12 months of ibrutinib treatment. The chain joins TRBV7-9 to TRBJ2-1; D may be TRBD1 or TRBD2 (6 bases each). The CDR3 DNA is TGTGCCAGCAGCCCGCCCGCGGGGCTAGGGGGACACAATGAGCAGTTCTTC. Translating it yields CASSPPAGLGGHNEQFF.